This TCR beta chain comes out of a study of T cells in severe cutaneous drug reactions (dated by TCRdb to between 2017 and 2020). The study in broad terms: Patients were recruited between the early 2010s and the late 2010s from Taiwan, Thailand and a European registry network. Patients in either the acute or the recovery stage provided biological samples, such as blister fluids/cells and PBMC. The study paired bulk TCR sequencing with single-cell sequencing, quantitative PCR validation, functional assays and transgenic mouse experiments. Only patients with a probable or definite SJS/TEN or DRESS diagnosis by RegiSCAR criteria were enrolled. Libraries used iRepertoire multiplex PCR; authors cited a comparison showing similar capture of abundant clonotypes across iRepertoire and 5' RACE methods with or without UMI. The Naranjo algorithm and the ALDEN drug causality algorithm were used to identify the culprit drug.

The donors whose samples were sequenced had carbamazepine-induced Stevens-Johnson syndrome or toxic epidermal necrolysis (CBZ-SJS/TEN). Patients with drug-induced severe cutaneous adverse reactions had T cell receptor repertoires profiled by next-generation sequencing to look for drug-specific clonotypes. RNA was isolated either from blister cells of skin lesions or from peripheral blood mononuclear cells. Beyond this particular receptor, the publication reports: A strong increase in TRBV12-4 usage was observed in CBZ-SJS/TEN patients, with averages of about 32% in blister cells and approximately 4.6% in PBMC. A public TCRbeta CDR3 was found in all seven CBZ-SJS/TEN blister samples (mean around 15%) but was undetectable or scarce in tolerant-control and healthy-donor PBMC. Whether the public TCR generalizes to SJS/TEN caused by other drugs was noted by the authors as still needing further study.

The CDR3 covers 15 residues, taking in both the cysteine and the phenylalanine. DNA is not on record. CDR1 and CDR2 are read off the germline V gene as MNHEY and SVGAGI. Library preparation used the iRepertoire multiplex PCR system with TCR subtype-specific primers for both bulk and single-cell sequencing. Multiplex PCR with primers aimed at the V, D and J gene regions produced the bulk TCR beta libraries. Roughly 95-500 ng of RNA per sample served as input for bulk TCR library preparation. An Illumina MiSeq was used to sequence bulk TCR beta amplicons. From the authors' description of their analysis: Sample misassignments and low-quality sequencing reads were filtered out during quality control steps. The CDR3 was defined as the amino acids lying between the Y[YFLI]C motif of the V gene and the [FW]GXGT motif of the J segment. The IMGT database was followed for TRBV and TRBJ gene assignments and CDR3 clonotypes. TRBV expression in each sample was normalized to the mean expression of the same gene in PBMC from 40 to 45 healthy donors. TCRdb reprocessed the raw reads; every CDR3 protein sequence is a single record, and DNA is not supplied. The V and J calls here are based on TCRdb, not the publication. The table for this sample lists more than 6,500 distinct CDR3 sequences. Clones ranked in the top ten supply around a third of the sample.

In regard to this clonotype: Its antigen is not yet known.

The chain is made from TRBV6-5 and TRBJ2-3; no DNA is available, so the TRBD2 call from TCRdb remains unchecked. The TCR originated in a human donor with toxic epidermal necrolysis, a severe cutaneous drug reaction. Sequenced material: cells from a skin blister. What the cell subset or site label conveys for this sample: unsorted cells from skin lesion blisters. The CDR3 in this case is CASSLGTRFTDTQYF.